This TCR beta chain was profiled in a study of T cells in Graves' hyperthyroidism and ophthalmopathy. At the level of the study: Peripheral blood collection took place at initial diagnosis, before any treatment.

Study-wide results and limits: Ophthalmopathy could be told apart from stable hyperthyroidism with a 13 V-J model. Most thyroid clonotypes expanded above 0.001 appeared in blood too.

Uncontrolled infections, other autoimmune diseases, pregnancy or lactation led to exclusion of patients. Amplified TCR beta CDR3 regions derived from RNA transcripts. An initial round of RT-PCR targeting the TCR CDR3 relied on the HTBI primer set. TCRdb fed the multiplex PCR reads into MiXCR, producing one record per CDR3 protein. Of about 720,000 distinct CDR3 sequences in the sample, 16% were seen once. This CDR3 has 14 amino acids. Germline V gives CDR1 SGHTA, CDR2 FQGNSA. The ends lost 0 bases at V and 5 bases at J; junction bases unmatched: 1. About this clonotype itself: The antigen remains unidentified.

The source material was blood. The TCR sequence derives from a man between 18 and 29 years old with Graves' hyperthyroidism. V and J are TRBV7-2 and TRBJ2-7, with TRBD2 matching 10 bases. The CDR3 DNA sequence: TGTGCCAGCAGCTTAGCCCTAGCGGGAGACGAGCAGTACTTC. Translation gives CASSLALAGDEQYF. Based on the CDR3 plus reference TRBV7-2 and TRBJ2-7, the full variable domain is GAGVSQSPSNKVTEKGKDVELRCDPISGHTALYWYRQSLGQGLEFLIYFQGNSAPDKSGLPSDRFSAERTGGSVSTLTIQRTQQEDSAVYLCASSLALAGDEQYFGPGTRLTVT.